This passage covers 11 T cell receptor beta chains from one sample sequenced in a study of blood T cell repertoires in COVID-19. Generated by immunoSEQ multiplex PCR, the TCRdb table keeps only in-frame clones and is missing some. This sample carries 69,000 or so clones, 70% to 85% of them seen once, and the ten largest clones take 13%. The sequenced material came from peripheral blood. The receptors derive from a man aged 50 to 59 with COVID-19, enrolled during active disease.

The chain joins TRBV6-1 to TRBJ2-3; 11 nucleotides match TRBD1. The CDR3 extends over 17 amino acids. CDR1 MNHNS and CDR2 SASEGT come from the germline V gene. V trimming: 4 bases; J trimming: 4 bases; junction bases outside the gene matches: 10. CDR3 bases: TGTGCCAGCAGTGGAGGAACCGGGACAGGGGGGCCAGATACGCAGTATTTT. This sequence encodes CASSGGTGTGGPDTQYF.

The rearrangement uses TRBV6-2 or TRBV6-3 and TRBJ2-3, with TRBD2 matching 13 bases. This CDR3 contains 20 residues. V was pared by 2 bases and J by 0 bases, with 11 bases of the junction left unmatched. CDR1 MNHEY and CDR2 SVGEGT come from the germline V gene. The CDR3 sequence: CASSYEGLAGSSGSTDTQYF. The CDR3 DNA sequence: TGTGCCAGCAGTTACGAGGGACTAGCGGGGAGTTCTGGGAGCACAGATACGCAGTATTTT.

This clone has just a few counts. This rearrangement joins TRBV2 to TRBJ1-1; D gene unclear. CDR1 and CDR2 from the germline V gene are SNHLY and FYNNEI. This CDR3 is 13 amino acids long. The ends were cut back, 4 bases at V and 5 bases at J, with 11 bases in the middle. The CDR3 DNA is TGTGCCAGCAGTGTGGTTCCAGAAACTGAAGCTTTCTTT. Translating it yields CASSVVPETEAFF.

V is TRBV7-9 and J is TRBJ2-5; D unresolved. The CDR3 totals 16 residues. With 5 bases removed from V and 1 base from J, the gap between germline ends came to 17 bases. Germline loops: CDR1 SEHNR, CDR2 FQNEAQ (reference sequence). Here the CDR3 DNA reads TGTGCCAGCAGCAAAGACCGGGTTTCAAGCCAAGAGACCCAGTACTTC. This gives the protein CASSKDRVSSQETQYF.

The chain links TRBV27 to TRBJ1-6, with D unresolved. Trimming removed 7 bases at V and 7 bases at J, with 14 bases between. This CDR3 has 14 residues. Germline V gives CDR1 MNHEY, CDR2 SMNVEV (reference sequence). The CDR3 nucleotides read TGTGCCAGCACCAATTTCCCGGTCAATTCACCCCTCCACTTT. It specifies CASTNFPVNSPLHF.

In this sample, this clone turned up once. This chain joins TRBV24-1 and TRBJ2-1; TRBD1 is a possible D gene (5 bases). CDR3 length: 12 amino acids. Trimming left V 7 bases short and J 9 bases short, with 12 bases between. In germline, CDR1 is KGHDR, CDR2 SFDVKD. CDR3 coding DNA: TGTGCCACCAGGGGGCAGGGCCCTGAGCAGTTCTTC. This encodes CATRGQGPEQFF.

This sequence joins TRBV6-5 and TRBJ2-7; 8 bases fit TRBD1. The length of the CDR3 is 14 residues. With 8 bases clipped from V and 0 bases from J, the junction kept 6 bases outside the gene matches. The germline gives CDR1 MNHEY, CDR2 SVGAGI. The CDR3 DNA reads TGTGCCAGCCAGGGACAGGACTTCTCCTACGAGCAGTACTTC. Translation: CASQGQDFSYEQYF.

DNA of the CDR3: TGTGCCAGTAGTATCCCCGGGGACAGGAATAACGAGCAGTACTTC. It is translated as CASSIPGDRNNEQYF. V is TRBV19 and J is TRBJ2-7, with 8 bases aligning to TRBD1. In germline, CDR1 is LNHDA, CDR2 SQIVND (reference sequence). V dropped 3 bases and J dropped 5; count of bases not matched to a gene: 9. The CDR3 has 15 residues.

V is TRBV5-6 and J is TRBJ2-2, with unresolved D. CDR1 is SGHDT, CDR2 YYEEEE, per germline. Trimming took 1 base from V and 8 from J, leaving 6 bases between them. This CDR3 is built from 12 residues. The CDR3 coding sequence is TGTGCCAGCAGCTTGCGGTATGGGGAGCTGTTTTTT. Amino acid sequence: CASSLRYGELFF.

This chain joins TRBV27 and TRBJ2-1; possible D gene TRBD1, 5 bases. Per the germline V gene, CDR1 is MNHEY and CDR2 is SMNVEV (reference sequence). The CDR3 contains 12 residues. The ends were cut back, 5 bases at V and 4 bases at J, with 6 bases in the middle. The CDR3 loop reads CASSQGYNEQFF. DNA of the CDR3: TGTGCCAGCAGTCAGGGATACAATGAGCAGTTCTTC.

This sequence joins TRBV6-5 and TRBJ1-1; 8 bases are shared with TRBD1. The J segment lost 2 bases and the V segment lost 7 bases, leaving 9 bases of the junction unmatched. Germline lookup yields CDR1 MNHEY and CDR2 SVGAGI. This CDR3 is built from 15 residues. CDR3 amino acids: CASNRDRYANTEAFF. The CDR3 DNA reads TGTGCCAGCAACCGGGACAGGTACGCCAACACTGAAGCTTTCTTT.